Presented here are 21 T cell receptor beta chains from one specimen sequenced in a study of T cell repertoires in cytomegalovirus infection. TCRdb passed the reads through MiXCR, listing each CDR3 protein once. Here the sample spans around 440,000 distinct CDR3 sequences, 11% being singletons. Sequencing input: PBMCs. Source of these receptors: a human donor in good health (CMV status not recorded). Some clones in this sample may be carry-over from other donors' samples.

With regard to this clonotype: A much larger clone is a single base away; this may be a read error. The chain couples TRBV10-2 to TRBJ2-7, with 8 bases lining up with TRBD2. V lost 4 bases, J lost 5 bases, and 4 bases stayed unmatched. This CDR3 contains 13 residues. CDR1 and CDR2 (germline): WSHSY, SAAADI. The CDR3 DNA sequence: TGCGCCAGCAGTGGAGCGGGAGATCACGAGCAGTACTTC. This translates into CASSGAGDHEQYF.

This clonotype has just one count. A much larger clone differs from this one at a single base, so this may be a read error. The chain combines TRBV5-5 with TRBJ2-5; D is unresolved. There are 13 residues in the CDR3. The V end lost 2 bases, the J end lost 0 bases, and 5 bases lay between the germline ends. Per germline, CDR1 SGHKS and CDR2 YYEKEE (reference sequence). This chain's CDR3 is CASSFPDQETQYF. As DNA, the CDR3 is TGTGCCAGCAGCTTCCCAGACCAAGAGACCCAGTACTTC.

This clonotype was observed many times. This sequence joins TRBV28 and TRBJ1-4; possible D gene TRBD1, 6 bases. Germline V gene lookup returns CDR1 MDHEN and CDR2 SYDVKM. V gave up 7 bases and J gave up 3 bases, with 15 bases separating them. The CDR3 loop spans 15 amino acids. The CDR3 loop reads CASNTYRVPNEKLFF. In DNA, the CDR3 is TGTGCCAGCAATACTTACAGGGTACCTAATGAAAAACTGTTTTTT.

This clonotype appeared many times. The rearrangement joins TRBV24-1 to TRBJ1-1; 8 positions match TRBD1. CDR3 size: 13 residues. CDR1 is KGHDR, CDR2 SFDVKD, per germline. Losses at the gene ends were 7 bases for V and 3 bases for J; bases not matched to a gene: 3. The CDR3 nucleotides read TGTGCCACCAGACACAGGGGGGACACTGAAGCTTTCTTT. Its protein is CATRHRGDTEAFF.

The chain carries TRBV12-3 or TRBV12-4 and TRBJ2-5; D could derive from TRBD1 or TRBD2 (5 bases each). V was trimmed by 7 bases and J by 2 bases, leaving 11 bases between them. The CDR3 length is 13 residues. The CDR3 DNA is TGTGCCAGCAACGGGGCAAGTCAAGAGACCCAGTACTTC. Its protein is CASNGASQETQYF.

The sample holds many counts of this clonotype. The chain employs TRBV29-1 and TRBJ2-2; TRBD1 matches at 9 bases. Trimming at V came to 5 bases and at J to 4 bases, leaving 2 bases not matched to a gene. Germline CDR1 is SQVTM and CDR2 is ANQGSEA. The CDR3 extends over 13 amino acids. CDR3 loop: CSVLGQGTGELFF. The DNA of the CDR3 is TGCAGCGTTCTGGGACAGGGCACCGGGGAGCTGTTTTTT.

Ten or more counts support this clonotype. The chain has TRBV7-9 and TRBJ2-1; D ambiguous. V dropped 1 base and J dropped 0 bases, with 10 bases sitting between them. The germline gives CDR1 SEHNR, CDR2 FQNEAQ (reference sequence). This CDR3 is built from 16 residues. CDR3 residues: CASSLEVRPSYNEQFF. CDR3 in DNA: TGTGCCAGCAGCTTAGAGGTGCGGCCCTCCTACAATGAGCAGTTCTTC.

The table lists this clonotype with a few counts. The genes are TRBV2 and TRBJ1-1; D call uncertain. The V end was cut by 9 bases, the J end by 2 bases, with 19 bases between. The germline gives CDR1 SNHLY, CDR2 FYNNEI. The CDR3 runs 15 residues. CDR3 residues: CARAEAGDPNTEAFF. The CDR3 DNA reads as TGTGCCAGAGCGGAGGCTGGGGATCCTAACACTGAAGCTTTCTTT. Combining the CDR3 with reference TRBV2 and TRBJ1-1 gives the whole variable domain EPEVTQTPSHQVTQMGQEVILRCVPISNHLYFYWYRQILGQKVEFLVSFYNNEISEKSEIFDDQFSVERPDGSNFTLKIRSTKLEDSAMYFCARAEAGDPNTEAFFGQGTRLTVV.

This clonotype was found many times. V is TRBV10-3 and J is TRBJ2-7; D is uncertain. The germline CDR1 and CDR2 sequences are ENHRY and SYGVKD. The CDR3 is 11 amino acids. Trimming removed 3 bases at V and 4 bases at J, with 4 bases between. DNA of the CDR3: TGTGCCATCAGTGACCCATACGAGCAGTACTTC. This gives the protein CAISDPYEQYF.

The V gene is TRBV7-3, the J gene TRBJ1-1; 7 bases are shared with TRBD1. This CDR3 spans 15 amino acids. V was pared by 4 bases and J by 2 bases, with 7 bases of the junction left unmatched. From germline, CDR1 is SGHTA and CDR2 FQGTGA. In DNA, the CDR3 is TGTGCCAGCAGCTCAGGACAGGTCGGAAACACTGAAGCTTTCTTT. Translated, it gives CASSSGQVGNTEAFF.

Many counts were recorded for this clonotype. This chain joins TRBV12-3 or TRBV12-4 and TRBJ2-1; 8 bases line up with TRBD2. V trimming: 3 bases; J trimming: 9 bases; junction bases outside the gene matches: 16. The CDR3 spans 17 residues. For the CDR3, the DNA is TGTGCCAGCAGTTTTACCGGGACTAGGCCTATGGGGGTTGAGCAGTTCTTC. Amino acid sequence: CASSFTGTRPMGVEQFF.

This clonotype has a count of ten or more. The chain links TRBV2 to TRBJ2-2; D is ambiguous. The CDR3 totals 15 residues. Looked up from germline, CDR1 is SNHLY and CDR2 is FYNNEI. The ends were cut back, 3 bases at V and 0 bases at J, with 8 bases in the middle. CDR3: CASSETTTNTGELFF. The CDR3 DNA follows: TGTGCCAGCAGTGAGACAACTACGAACACCGGGGAGCTGTTTTTT. The full variable domain, in which reference TRBV2 and TRBJ2-2 provide the parts outside the CDR3, is EPEVTQTPSHQVTQMGQEVILRCVPISNHLYFYWYRQILGQKVEFLVSFYNNEISEKSEIFDDQFSVERPDGSNFTLKIRSTKLEDSAMYFCASSETTTNTGELFFGEGSRLTVL.

This clonotype was observed a handful of times. This rearrangement joins TRBV2 to TRBJ2-3; either TRBD1 or TRBD2 may fit D (5 bases each). V was clipped by 4 bases and J by 3 bases, with 14 bases between them. This CDR3 spans 15 amino acids. The germline CDR1 and CDR2 sequences are SNHLY and FYNNEI. The chain's CDR3 is CASSVGTGRTDTQYF. The CDR3 DNA reads as TGTGCCAGCAGTGTGGGGACGGGCCGGACAGATACGCAGTATTTT.

This clonotype was seen many times. V usage is TRBV2 and J usage is TRBJ2-5; TRBD2 matches 8 bases. Per the germline V gene, CDR1 is SNHLY and CDR2 is FYNNEI. V dropped 0 bases and J dropped 5; count of bases not matched to a gene: 8. The CDR3 sequence is 16 residues long. The CDR3 protein is CASSEAWTGGLETQYF. The CDR3 region has the DNA TGTGCCAGCAGTGAAGCGTGGACGGGGGGGCTGGAGACCCAGTACTTC.

The chain links TRBV15 to TRBJ2-1, with 7 bases lining up with TRBD2. The V segment lost 3 bases and the J segment 6 bases; nucleotides outside the gene matches: 11. This CDR3 is built from 16 residues. Germline CDR1 and CDR2: LNHNV and YYDKDF (reference sequence). CDR3 sequence: CATSRTRAGVLNEQFF. CDR3 DNA: TGTGCCACCAGCAGGACCCGGGCGGGGGTCCTCAATGAGCAGTTCTTC.

In this sample, this clonotype turned up a few times. The V call is TRBV30, the J call TRBJ1-5; D uncertain. Germline values: CDR1 GTSNPN, CDR2 SVGIG (reference sequence). V was trimmed by 1 base and J by 5 bases, leaving 9 bases between them. CDR3 length: 13 residues. The CDR3 region has the DNA TGTGCCTGGAGTGATCGGTCGGATCAGCCCCAGCATTTT. Protein product: CAWSDRSDQPQHF.

Many counts were recorded for this clonotype. The CDR3 region has the DNA TGTGCCAGTAGTATAGGGGTAGCGGAGACCCAGTACTTC. It codes for CASSIGVAETQYF. This chain links TRBV19 with TRBJ2-5, with D possibly being TRBD2 (5 bases). The CDR3 is made up of 13 amino acids. Deletions cut 1 base from V and 5 bases from J, with 8 bases between. Germline lookup yields CDR1 LNHDA and CDR2 SQIVND (reference sequence).

The table lists this clonotype with many counts. The chain joins TRBV5-1 to TRBJ1-4; 7 nucleotides agree with TRBD1. The trim removed 6 bases at V and 6 bases at J, leaving 8 bases unmatched. From germline, CDR1 is SGHRS and CDR2 YFSETQ. There are 14 residues in the CDR3. CDR3 protein: CASTGGGTDEKLFF. CDR3 DNA sequence: TGCGCCAGCACCGGCGGGGGGACAGATGAAAAACTGTTTTTT.

This clonotype was seen at least ten times. This sequence joins TRBV29-1 and TRBJ2-2, with D unresolved. The germline V gene has CDR1 SQVTM and CDR2 ANQGSEA. The V end was cut by 6 bases, the J end by 4 bases, with 12 bases between. This CDR3 region has 13 residues. CDR3 region: CSVAPDITGELFF. Written as DNA, the CDR3 is TGCAGCGTAGCACCCGACATCACCGGGGAGCTGTTTTTT.

In its sample, this clonotype was seen many times. This rearrangement joins TRBV12-3 or TRBV12-4 to TRBJ1-6; D unclear. V shed 3 bases and J shed 5 bases, with 8 bases lying between them. The CDR3 extends over 14 amino acids. DNA for the CDR3: TGTGCCAGCAGTTTGGCGGGAAATAATTCACCCCTCCACTTT. This sequence encodes CASSLAGNNSPLHF.

The chain has TRBV28 and TRBJ1-1; D gene uncertain. Germline V gene sequence: CDR1 MDHEN, CDR2 SYDVKM. CDR3 length equals 11 residues. The V gene lost 7 bases and the J gene lost 3 bases, with 6 bases spanning the gap. CDR3 sequence (DNA): TGTGCCAGCACGGGCTACACTGAAGCTTTCTTT. Translation: CASTGYTEAFF.